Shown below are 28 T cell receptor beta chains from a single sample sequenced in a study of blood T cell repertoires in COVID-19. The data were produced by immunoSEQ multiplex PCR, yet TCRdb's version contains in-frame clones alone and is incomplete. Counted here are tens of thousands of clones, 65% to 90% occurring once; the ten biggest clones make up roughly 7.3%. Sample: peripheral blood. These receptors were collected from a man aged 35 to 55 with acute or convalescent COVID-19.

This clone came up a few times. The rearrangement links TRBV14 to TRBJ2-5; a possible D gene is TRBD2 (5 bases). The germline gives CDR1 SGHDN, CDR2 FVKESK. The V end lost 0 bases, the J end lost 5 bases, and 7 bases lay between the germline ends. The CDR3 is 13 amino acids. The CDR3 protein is CASSQDRRETQYF. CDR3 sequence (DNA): TGTGCCAGCAGCCAAGATAGGAGGGAGACCCAGTACTTC.

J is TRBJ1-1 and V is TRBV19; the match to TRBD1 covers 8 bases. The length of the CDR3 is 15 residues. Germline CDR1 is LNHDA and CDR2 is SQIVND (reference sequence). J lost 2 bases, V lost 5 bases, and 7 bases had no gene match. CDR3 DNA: TGTGCCAGTAGTGACCGGACAGGGACCAACACTGAAGCTTTCTTT. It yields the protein CASSDRTGTNTEAFF.

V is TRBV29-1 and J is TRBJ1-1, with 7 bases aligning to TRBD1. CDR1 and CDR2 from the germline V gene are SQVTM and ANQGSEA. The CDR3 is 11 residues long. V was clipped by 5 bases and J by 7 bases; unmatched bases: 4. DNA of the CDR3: TGCAGCGTTAACAGGGGTTATGAAGCTTTCTTT. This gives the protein CSVNRGYEAFF.

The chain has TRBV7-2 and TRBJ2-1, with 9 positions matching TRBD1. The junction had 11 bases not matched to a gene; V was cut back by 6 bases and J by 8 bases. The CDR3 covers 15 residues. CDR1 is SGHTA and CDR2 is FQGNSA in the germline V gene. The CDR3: CASRDENRGLYEQFF. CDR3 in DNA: TGTGCCAGCAGAGACGAAAACAGGGGGCTGTATGAGCAGTTCTTC.

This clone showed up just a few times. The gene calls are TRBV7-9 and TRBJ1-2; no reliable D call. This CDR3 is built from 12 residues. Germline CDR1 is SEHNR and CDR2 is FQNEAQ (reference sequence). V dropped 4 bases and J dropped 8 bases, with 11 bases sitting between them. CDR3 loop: CASSSRPEGYTF. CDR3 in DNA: TGTGCCAGCAGCTCTAGACCTGAGGGCTACACCTTC.

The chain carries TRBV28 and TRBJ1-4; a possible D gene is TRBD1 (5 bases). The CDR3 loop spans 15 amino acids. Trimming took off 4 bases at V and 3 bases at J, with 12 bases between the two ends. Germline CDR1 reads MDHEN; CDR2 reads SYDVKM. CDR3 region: CASSYGGVANEKLFF. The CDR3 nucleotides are TGTGCCAGCAGTTATGGAGGGGTGGCTAATGAAAAACTGTTTTTT.

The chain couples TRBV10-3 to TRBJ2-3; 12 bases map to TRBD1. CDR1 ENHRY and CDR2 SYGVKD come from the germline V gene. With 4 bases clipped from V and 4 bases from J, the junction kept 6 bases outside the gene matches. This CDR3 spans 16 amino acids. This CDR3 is CAISALRDRGPDTQYF. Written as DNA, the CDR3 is TGTGCCATCAGTGCTTTGAGGGACAGGGGGCCAGATACGCAGTATTTT.

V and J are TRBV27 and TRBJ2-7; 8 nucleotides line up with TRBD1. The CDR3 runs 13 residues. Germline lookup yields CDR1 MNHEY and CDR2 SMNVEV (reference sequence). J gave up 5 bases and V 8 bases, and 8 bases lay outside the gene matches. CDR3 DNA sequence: TGTGCCAGCGCCAGGGGGCGAGGGGACGAGCAGTACTTC. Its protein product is CASARGRGDEQYF.

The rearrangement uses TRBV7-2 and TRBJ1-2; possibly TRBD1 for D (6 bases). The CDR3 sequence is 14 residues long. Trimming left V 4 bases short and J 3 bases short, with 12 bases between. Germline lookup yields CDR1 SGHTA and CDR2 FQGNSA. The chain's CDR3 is CASSSKTGDYGYTF. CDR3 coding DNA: TGTGCCAGCAGCTCCAAGACAGGCGACTATGGCTACACCTTC.

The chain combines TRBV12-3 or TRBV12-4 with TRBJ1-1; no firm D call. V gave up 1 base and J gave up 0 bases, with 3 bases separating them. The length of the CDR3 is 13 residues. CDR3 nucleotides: TGTGCCAGCAGTTTAGGGCTGAACACTGAAGCTTTCTTT. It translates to CASSLGLNTEAFF.

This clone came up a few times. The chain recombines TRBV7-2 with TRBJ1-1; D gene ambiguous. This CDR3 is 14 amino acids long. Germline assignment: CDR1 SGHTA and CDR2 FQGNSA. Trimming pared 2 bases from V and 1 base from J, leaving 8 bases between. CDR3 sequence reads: CASSLLARNTEAFF. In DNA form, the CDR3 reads TGTGCCAGCAGCTTATTGGCCCGGAACACTGAAGCTTTCTTT.

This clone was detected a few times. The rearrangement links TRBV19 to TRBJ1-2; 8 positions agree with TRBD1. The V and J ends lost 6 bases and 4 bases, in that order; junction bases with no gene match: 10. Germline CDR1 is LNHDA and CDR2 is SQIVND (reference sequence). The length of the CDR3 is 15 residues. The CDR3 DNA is TGTGCCAGTAGGTCCGGGACAGGTGCCTTCTATGGCTACACCTTC. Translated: CASRSGTGAFYGYTF. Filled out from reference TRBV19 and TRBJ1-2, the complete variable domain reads DGGITQSPKYLFRKEGQNVTLSCEQNLNHDAMYWYRQDPGQGLRLIYYSQIVNDFQKGDIAEGYSVSREKKESFPLTVTSAQKNPTAFYLCASRSGTGAFYGYTFGSGTRLTVV.

The CDR3 sequence: CASLRGEGPRETQYF. DNA of the CDR3: TGTGCCAGCCTCCGCGGGGAGGGGCCCAGGGAGACCCAGTACTTC. The chain recombines TRBV2 with TRBJ2-5, with 7 bases identical to TRBD2. The CDR3 sequence is 15 residues long. Germline CDR1 is SNHLY and CDR2 is FYNNEI. V trimming: 8 bases; J trimming: 5 bases; junction bases outside the gene matches: 14.

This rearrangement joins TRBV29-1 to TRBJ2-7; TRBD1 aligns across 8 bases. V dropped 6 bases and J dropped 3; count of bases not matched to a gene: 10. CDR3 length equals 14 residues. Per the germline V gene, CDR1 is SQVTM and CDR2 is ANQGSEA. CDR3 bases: TGCAGCGTCACCAGAGGACAGGGTAGCTACGAGCAGTACTTC. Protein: CSVTRGQGSYEQYF.

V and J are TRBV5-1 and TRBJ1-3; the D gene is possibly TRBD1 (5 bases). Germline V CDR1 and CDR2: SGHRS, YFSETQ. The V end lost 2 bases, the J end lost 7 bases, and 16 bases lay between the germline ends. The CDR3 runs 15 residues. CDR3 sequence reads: CASSLLGIGANTIYF. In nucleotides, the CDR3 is TGCGCCAGCAGCTTATTAGGTATTGGGGCGAACACCATATATTTT.

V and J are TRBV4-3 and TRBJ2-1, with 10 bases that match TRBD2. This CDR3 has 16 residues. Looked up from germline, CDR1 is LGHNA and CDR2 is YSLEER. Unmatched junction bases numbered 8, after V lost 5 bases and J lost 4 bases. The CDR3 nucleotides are TGCGCCAGCAGCTCTAGGGGACTAGCGATTTACAATGAGCAGTTCTTC. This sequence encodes CASSSRGLAIYNEQFF.

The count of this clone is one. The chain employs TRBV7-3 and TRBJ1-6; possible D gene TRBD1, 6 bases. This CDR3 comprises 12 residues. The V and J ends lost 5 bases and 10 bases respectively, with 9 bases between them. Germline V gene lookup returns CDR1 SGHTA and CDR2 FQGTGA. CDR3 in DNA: TGTGCCAGCAGCGCCACAGGGTCACCCCTCCACTTT. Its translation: CASSATGSPLHF.

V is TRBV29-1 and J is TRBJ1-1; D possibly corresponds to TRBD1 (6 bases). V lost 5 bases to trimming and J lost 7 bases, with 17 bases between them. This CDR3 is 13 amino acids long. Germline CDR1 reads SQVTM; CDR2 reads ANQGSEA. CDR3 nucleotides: TGCAGCGTTAAAGTACTGGGGGCGGGTGAAGCTTTCTTT. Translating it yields CSVKVLGAGEAFF.

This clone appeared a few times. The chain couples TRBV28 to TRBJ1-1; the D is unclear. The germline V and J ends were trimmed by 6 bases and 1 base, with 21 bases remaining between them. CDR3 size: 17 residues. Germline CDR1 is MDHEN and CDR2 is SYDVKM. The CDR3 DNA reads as TGTGCCAGCAGCCCCCACTTGGACGGAGGTCCGAACACTGAAGCTTTCTTT. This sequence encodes CASSPHLDGGPNTEAFF.

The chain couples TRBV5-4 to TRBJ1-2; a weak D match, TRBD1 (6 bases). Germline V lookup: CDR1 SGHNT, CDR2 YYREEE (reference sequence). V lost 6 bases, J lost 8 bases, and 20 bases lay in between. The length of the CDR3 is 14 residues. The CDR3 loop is CASNNGGGSRGYTF. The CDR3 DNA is TGTGCCAGCAACAATGGGGGCGGTTCGCGAGGCTACACCTTC.

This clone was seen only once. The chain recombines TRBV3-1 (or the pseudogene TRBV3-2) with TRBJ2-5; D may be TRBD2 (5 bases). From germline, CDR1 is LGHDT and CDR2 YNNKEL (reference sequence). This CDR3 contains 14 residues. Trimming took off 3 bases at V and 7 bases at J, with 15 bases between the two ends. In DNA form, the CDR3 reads TGTGCCAGCAGCCACCTAGACTACACCGGGACCCAGTACTTC. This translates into CASSHLDYTGTQYF.

The CDR3 loop reads CASCFTPGVGYGYTF. In DNA, the CDR3 is TGTGCCAGCTGCTTTACTCCGGGGGTCGGCTATGGCTACACCTTC. The rearrangement links TRBV2 to TRBJ1-2, with D perhaps matching TRBD1 (5 bases). CDR1 and CDR2 (germline): SNHLY, FYNNEI. Trimming removed 8 bases at V and 4 bases at J, with 20 bases between. CDR3 length equals 15 residues.

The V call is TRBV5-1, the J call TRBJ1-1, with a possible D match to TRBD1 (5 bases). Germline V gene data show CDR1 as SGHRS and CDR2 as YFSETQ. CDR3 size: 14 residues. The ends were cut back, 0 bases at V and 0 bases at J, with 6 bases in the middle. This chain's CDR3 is CASSLEGLNTEAFF. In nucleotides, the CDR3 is TGCGCCAGCAGCTTGGAGGGGTTGAACACTGAAGCTTTCTTT.

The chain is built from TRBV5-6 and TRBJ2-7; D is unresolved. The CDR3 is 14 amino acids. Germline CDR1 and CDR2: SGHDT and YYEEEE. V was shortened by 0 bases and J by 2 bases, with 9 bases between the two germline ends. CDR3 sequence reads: CASSLGTVAYEQYF. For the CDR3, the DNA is TGTGCCAGCAGCTTGGGTACGGTGGCCTACGAGCAGTACTTC.

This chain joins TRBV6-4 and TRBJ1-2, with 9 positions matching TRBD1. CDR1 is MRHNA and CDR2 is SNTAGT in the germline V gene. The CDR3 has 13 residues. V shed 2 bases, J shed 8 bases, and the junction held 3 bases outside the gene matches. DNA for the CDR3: TGTGCCAGCAGTGACGGGACAGGGAAAGGCTACACCTTC. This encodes CASSDGTGKGYTF.

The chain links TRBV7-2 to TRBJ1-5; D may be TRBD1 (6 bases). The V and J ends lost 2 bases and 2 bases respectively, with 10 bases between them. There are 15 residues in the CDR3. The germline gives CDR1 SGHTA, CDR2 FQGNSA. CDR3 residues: CASSLYRAGNQPQHF. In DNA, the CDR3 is TGTGCCAGCAGCTTATACAGGGCTGGCAATCAGCCCCAGCATTTT.

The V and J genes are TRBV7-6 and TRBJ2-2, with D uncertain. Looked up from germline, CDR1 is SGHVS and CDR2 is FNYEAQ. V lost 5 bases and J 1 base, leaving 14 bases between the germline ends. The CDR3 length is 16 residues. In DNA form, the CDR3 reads TGTGCCAGCAGCCCGACAAGTGGCAGGAACACCGGGGAGCTGTTTTTT. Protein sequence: CASSPTSGRNTGELFF.

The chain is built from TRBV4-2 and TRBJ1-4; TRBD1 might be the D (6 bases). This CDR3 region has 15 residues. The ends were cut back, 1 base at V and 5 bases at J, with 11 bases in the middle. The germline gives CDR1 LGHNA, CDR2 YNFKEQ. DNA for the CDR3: TGTGCCAGCAGCCAAGGTGGGACATACAATGAAAAACTGTTTTTT. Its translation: CASSQGGTYNEKLFF.